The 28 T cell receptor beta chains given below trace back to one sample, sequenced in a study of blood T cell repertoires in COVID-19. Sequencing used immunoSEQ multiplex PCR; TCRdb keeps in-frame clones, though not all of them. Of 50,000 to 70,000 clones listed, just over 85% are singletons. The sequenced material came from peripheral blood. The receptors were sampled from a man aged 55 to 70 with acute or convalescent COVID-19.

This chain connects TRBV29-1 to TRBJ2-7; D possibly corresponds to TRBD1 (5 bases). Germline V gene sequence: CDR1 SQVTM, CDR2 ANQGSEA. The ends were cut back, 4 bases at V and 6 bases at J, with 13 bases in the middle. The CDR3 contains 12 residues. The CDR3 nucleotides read TGCAGCGTTGGATCTAGGGGTGGCGAGCAGTACTTC. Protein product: CSVGSRGGEQYF.

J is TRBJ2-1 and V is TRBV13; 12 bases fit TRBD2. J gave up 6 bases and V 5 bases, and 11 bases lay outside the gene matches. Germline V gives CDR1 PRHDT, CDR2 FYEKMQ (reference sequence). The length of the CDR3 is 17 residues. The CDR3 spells CASSPTTGLAGANEQFF. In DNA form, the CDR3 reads TGTGCCAGCAGCCCAACGACGGGACTAGCGGGCGCCAATGAGCAGTTCTTC.

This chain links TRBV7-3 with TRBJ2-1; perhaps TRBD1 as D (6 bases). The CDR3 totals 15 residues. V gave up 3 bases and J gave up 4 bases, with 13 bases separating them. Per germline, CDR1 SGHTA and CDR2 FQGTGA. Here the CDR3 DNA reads TGTGCCAGCAGCTTCCTTCCTACAGGGTACAATGAGCAGTTCTTC. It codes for CASSFLPTGYNEQFF.

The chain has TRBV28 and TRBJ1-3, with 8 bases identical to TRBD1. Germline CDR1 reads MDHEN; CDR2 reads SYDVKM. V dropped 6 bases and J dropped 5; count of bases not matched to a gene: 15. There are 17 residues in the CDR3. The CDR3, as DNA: TGTGCCAGCAGCCCCTCGGGCTGGGCAGGGGGCAGAAACACCATATATTTT. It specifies CASSPSGWAGGRNTIYF.

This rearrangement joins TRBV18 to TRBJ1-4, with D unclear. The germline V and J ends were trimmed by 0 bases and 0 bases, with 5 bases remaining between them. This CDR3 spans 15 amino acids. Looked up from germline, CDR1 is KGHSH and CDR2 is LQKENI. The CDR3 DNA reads TGTGCCAGCTCACCACCCAGGTCAACTAATGAAAAACTGTTTTTT. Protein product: CASSPPRSTNEKLFF.

DNA for the CDR3: TGTGCCAGCTCACCGCCAGGACAGGGGGTGGATGGCTACACCTTC. Its translation is CASSPPGQGVDGYTF. The chain uses TRBV18 and TRBJ1-2; 10 bases map to TRBD1. The CDR3 is 15 residues long. The junction had 7 bases not matched to a gene; V was cut back by 3 bases and J by 6 bases. CDR1 and CDR2 from the germline V gene are KGHSH and LQKENI.

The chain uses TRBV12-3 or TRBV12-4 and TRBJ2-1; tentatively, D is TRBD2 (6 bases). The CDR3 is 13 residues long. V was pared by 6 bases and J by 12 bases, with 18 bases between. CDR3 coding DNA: TGTGCCAGCAGCCGACAATGGCGGGACTCGCAGTTCTTC. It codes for CASSRQWRDSQFF.

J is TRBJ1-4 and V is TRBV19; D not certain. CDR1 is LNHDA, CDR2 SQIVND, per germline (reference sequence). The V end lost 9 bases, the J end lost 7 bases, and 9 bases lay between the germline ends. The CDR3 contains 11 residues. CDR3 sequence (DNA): TGTGCCAGCCGCAACTTTGAAAAACTGTTTTTT. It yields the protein CASRNFEKLFF.

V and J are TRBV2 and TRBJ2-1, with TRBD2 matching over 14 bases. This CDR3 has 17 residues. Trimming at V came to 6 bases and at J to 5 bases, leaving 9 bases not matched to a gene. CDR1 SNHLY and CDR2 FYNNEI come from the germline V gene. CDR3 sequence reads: CASRGLAGGLGDNEQFF. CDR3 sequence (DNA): TGTGCCAGCAGAGGACTAGCGGGGGGCCTGGGGGACAATGAGCAGTTCTTC.

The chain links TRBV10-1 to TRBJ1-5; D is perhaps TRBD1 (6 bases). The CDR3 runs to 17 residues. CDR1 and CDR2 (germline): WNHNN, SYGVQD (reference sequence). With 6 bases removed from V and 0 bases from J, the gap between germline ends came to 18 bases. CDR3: CASRGARRKSSNQPQHF. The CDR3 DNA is TGCGCCAGCAGGGGGGCCAGACGAAAAAGTAGCAATCAGCCCCAGCATTTT.

In DNA form, the CDR3 reads TGTGCCAGCAGCGCAAGGACAGGGGGTTGGAGCACTGAAGCTTTCTTT. Translated: CASSARTGGWSTEAFF. This sequence joins TRBV7-8 and TRBJ1-1; 10 bases line up with TRBD1. Germline assignment: CDR1 SGHVS and CDR2 FQNEAQ. The ends lost 5 bases at V and 4 bases at J; junction bases unmatched: 10. CDR3 length: 16 residues.

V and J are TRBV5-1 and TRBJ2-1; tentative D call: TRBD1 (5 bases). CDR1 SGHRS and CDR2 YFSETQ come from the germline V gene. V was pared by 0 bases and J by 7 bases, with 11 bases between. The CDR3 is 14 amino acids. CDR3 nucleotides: TGCGCCAGCAGCTTGGGTCCGCAGGGAAATGAGCAGTTCTTC. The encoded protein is CASSLGPQGNEQFF.

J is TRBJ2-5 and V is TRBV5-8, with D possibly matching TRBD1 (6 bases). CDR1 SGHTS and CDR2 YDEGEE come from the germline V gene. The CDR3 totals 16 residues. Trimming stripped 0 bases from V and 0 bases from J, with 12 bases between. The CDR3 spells CASSLDTGFYQETQYF. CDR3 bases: TGTGCCAGCAGCTTGGATACAGGGTTTTACCAAGAGACCCAGTACTTC.

In DNA form, the CDR3 reads TGTGCCAGCCTCGGGACAGATACGCAGTATTTT. Its translation is CASLGTDTQYF. The J gene is TRBJ2-3, the V gene TRBV12-3 or TRBV12-4; D call uncertain. The CDR3 loop spans 11 amino acids. Trimming cost V 8 bases and J 3 bases, with 6 bases left between them.

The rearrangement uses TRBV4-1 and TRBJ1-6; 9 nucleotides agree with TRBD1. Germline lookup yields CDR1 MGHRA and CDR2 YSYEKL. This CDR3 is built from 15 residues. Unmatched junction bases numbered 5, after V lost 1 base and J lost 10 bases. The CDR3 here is CASSQGNRGLSPLHF. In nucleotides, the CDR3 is TGCGCCAGCAGCCAAGGAAACAGGGGGCTGTCACCCCTCCACTTT.

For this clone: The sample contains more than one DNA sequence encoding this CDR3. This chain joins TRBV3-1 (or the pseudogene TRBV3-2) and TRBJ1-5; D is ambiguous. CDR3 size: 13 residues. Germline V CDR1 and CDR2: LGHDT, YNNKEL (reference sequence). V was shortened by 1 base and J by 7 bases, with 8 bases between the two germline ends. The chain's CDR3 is CASSQGGGQPQHF. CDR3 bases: TGTGCCAGCAGCCAAGGAGGCGGACAGCCCCAGCATTTT.

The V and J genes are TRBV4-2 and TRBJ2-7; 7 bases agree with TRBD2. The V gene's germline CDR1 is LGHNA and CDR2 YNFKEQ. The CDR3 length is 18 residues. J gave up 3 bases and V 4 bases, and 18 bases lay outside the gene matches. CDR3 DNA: TGTGCCAGCAGCCCCACCCTAGGGACTATCGAATGGAGCTACGAGCAGTACTTC. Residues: CASSPTLGTIEWSYEQYF.

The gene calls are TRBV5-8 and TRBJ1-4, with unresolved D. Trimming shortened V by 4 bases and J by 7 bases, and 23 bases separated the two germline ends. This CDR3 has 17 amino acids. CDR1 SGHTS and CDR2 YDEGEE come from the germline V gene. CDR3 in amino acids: CASSPGVSGSRGEKLFF. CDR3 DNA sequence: TGTGCCAGCAGCCCGGGAGTTTCAGGATCCCGAGGTGAAAAACTGTTTTTT. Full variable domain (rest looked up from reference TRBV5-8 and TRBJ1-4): EAGVTQSPTHLIKTRGQQATLRCSPISGHTSVYWYQQALGLGLQFLLWYDEGEERNRGNFPPRFSGRQFPNYSSELNVNALELEDSALYLCASSPGVSGSRGEKLFFGSGTQLSVL.

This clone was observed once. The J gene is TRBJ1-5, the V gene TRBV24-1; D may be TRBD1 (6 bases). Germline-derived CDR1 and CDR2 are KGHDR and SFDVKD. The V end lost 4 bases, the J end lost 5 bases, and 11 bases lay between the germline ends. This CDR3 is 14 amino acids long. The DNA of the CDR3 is TGTGCCACCAGTGAGGGGGCATGGCATCAGCCCCAGCATTTT. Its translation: CATSEGAWHQPQHF.

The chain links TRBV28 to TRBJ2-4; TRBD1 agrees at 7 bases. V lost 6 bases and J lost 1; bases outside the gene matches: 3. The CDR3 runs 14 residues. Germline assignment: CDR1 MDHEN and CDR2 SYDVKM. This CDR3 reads CASRGQFAKNIQYF. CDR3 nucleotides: TGTGCCAGCAGGGGACAGTTCGCCAAAAACATTCAGTACTTC.

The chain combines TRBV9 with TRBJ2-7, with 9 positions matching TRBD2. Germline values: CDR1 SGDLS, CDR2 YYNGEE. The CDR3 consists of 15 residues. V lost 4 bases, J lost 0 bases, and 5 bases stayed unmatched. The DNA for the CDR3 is TGTGCCAGCAGCTCCATAGCGGGAGCCTCCTACGAGCAGTACTTC. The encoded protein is CASSSIAGASYEQYF.

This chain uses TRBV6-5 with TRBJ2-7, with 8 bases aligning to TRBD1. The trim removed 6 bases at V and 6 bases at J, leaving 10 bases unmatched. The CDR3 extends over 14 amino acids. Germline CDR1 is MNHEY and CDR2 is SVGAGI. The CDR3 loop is CASRPWTGFAEQYF. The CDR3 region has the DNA TGTGCCAGCAGGCCCTGGACAGGGTTCGCCGAGCAGTACTTC.

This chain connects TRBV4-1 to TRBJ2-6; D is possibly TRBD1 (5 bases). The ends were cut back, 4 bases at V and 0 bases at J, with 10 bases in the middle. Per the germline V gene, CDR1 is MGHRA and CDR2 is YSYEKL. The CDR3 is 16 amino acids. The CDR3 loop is CASSLDRFSGANVLTF. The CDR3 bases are TGCGCCAGCAGCCTCGACAGATTCTCTGGGGCCAACGTCCTGACTTTC.

CDR3 protein: CATSAPGRTSGANEQFF. For the CDR3, the DNA is TGTGCCACCAGTGCCCCCGGTAGGACTAGCGGGGCCAATGAGCAGTTCTTC. J is TRBJ2-1 and V is TRBV24-1, with 12 bases fitting TRBD2. V shed 5 bases, J shed 6 bases, and the junction held 10 bases outside the gene matches. The CDR3 consists of 17 residues. Germline V gene lookup returns CDR1 KGHDR and CDR2 SFDVKD.

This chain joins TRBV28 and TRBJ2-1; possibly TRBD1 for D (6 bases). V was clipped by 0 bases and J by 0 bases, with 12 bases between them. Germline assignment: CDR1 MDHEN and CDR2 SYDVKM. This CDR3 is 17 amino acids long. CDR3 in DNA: TGTGCCAGCAGTTTATGGGCCTCAGGGGTCTCCTACAATGAGCAGTTCTTC. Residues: CASSLWASGVSYNEQFF.

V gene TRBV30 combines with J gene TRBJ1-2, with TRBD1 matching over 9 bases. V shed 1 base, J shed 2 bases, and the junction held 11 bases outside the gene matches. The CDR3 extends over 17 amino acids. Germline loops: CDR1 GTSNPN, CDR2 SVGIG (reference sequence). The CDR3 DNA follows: TGTGCCTGGAGTGGTGGGACAGGGCGGCAGAAAAACTATGGCTACACCTTC. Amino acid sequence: CAWSGGTGRQKNYGYTF.

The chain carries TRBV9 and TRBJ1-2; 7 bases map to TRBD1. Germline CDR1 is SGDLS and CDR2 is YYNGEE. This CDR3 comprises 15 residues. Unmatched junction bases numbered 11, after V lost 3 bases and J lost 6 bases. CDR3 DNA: TGTGCCAGCAGCGGAGAAACGACAGGGCTCGATGGCTACACCTTC. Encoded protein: CASSGETTGLDGYTF.

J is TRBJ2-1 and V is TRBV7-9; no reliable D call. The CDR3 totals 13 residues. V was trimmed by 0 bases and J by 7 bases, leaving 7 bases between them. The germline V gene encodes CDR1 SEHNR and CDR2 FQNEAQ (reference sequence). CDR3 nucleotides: TGTGCCAGCAGCTTAGCTTCTAGAAATGAGCAGTTCTTC. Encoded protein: CASSLASRNEQFF. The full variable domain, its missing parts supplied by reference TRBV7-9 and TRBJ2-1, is DTGVSQNPRHKITKRGQNVTFRCDPISEHNRLYWYRQTLGQGPEFLTYFQNEAQLEKSRLLSDRFSAERPKGSFSTLEIQRTEQGDSAMYLCASSLASRNEQFFGPGTRLTVL.